The 26 T cell receptor beta chains given below trace back to one sample, sequenced in a study of cytomegalovirus exposure and HLA in healthy donors. Primers for the PCR totalled 60 Vbeta and 13 Jbeta. Sequenced by immunoSEQ multiplex PCR; TCRdb stores in-frame clones only, minus some. This sample's table reports 35,000 to 50,000 clones. Sample: PBMCs. Receptor source: a woman aged 30 to 39 in good health and CMV-seropositive.

The CDR3: CASILIEAREGTEAFF. CDR3 coding DNA: TGTGCCAGCATCCTTATAGAGGCCAGGGAGGGGACTGAAGCTTTCTTT. V usage is TRBV7-9 and J usage is TRBJ1-1; possibly TRBD1 for D (5 bases). This CDR3 is built from 16 residues. Germline V CDR1 and CDR2: SEHNR, FQNEAQ (reference sequence). V lost 7 bases to trimming and J lost 5 bases, with 23 bases between them.

The chain joins TRBV28 to TRBJ2-5, with 7 bases aligning to TRBD2. The CDR3 runs to 14 residues. V lost 5 bases to trimming and J lost 2 bases; unmatched junction nucleotides: 5. Looked up from germline, CDR1 is MDHEN and CDR2 is SYDVKM. The CDR3 DNA reads as TGTGCCAGCAGTCCCAGCGGGAATCAAGAGACCCAGTACTTC. Protein product: CASSPSGNQETQYF.

The genes are TRBV15 and TRBJ1-1; TRBD1 is a possible D gene (5 bases). Trimming shortened V by 3 bases and J by 0 bases, and 14 bases separated the two germline ends. The CDR3 runs to 16 residues. Germline V gene sequence: CDR1 LNHNV, CDR2 YYDKDF (reference sequence). The CDR3 DNA reads TGTGCCACCAGCAGCGACAGTTTGCTGATGAACACTGAAGCTTTCTTT. Its translation: CATSSDSLLMNTEAFF.

CDR3 in amino acids: CATTSTGTDTQYF. CDR3 in DNA: TGTGCCACCACTAGTACCGGGACAGATACGCAGTATTTT. V gene TRBV15 combines with J gene TRBJ2-3; D remains ambiguous. Germline CDR1 and CDR2: LNHNV and YYDKDF (reference sequence). This CDR3 contains 13 residues. V was trimmed by 7 bases and J by 3 bases, leaving 11 bases between them.

V is TRBV19 and J is TRBJ2-1, with 7 bases identical to TRBD1. V lost 6 bases, J lost 8 bases, and 13 bases stayed unmatched. The CDR3 loop spans 15 amino acids. Germline V gives CDR1 LNHDA, CDR2 SQIVND (reference sequence). CDR3 nucleotide sequence: TGTGCCAGTAGGGCCGGGCGACAGGGCTCAGATGAGCAGTTCTTC. It encodes CASRAGRQGSDEQFF.

V is TRBV19 and J is TRBJ2-5, with 10 bases matching TRBD2. Germline V gives CDR1 LNHDA, CDR2 SQIVND (reference sequence). Trimming at V came to 5 bases and at J to 9 bases, leaving 9 bases not matched to a gene. This CDR3 region has 14 residues. Here the CDR3 DNA reads TGTGCCAGTAGTCCTAGCGGGGGATCTGGGGCCCAGTACTTC. Its protein is CASSPSGGSGAQYF.

The gene calls are TRBV6-6 and TRBJ1-2; TRBD1 is a possible D gene (5 bases). CDR3 length: 12 amino acids. Trimming left V 5 bases short and J 4 bases short, with 8 bases between. Germline V gene data show CDR1 as MNHNY and CDR2 as SVGAGI (reference sequence). The CDR3 spells CASSQGLYGYTF. The CDR3 region has the DNA TGTGCCAGCAGTCAGGGACTCTATGGCTACACCTTC.

V and J are TRBV6-1 and TRBJ2-1; TRBD1 agrees at 10 bases. The CDR3 runs to 15 residues. J lost 2 bases, V lost 10 bases, and 8 bases had no gene match. CDR1 and CDR2 from the germline V gene are MNHNS and SASEGT. CDR3 loop: CATVLGTGAYNEQFF. The CDR3 DNA sequence: TGTGCCACAGTACTAGGGACAGGGGCCTACAATGAGCAGTTCTTC.

The J gene is TRBJ1-6, the V gene TRBV10-1; D might be TRBD1 (5 bases). Germline CDR1 reads WNHNN; CDR2 reads SYGVQD (reference sequence). CDR3 length: 14 residues. V was shortened by 0 bases and J by 8 bases, with 8 bases between the two germline ends. The CDR3: CASSESPRDSPLHF. In DNA form, the CDR3 reads TGCGCCAGCAGTGAGTCACCCAGGGATTCACCCCTCCACTTT.

The CDR3 region is CASSLRDRLNEQFF. For the CDR3, the DNA is TGTGCCAGCAGCCTCCGGGACAGGCTGAATGAGCAGTTCTTC. The chain carries TRBV7-8 and TRBJ2-1; the match to TRBD1 covers 8 bases. This CDR3 is built from 14 residues. Germline V gives CDR1 SGHVS, CDR2 FQNEAQ. V gave up 5 bases and J gave up 7 bases; unmatched junction bases: 7.

The chain joins TRBV2 to TRBJ2-7; possibly TRBD2 for D (7 bases). With 4 bases removed from V and 3 bases from J, the gap between germline ends came to 16 bases. The CDR3 length is 15 residues. Germline-derived CDR1 and CDR2 are SNHLY and FYNNEI. The CDR3 DNA reads as TGTGCCAGCAGTGGGGGGGGCGGGGACTACTACGAGCAGTACTTC. As protein: CASSGGGGDYYEQYF. The full variable domain, in which reference TRBV2 and TRBJ2-7 provide the parts outside the CDR3, is EPEVTQTPSHQVTQMGQEVILRCVPISNHLYFYWYRQILGQKVEFLVSFYNNEISEKSEIFDDQFSVERPDGSNFTLKIRSTKLEDSAMYFCASSGGGGDYYEQYFGPGTRLTVT.

The chain is built from TRBV4-1 and TRBJ2-3; a possible D gene is TRBD1 (6 bases). The CDR3 consists of 16 residues. Germline assignment: CDR1 MGHRA and CDR2 YSYEKL. Trimming stripped 7 bases from V and 0 bases from J, with 17 bases between. The CDR3 reads CASTGDGYFSTDTQYF. The DNA for the CDR3 is TGCGCCAGCACAGGGGATGGTTATTTCAGCACAGATACGCAGTATTTT.

The V gene is TRBV4-1, the J gene TRBJ2-3, with D tentatively TRBD2 (6 bases). V lost 1 base and J 2 bases, leaving 13 bases between the germline ends. Looked up from germline, CDR1 is MGHRA and CDR2 is YSYEKL. This CDR3 has 16 residues. CDR3 sequence (DNA): TGCGCCAGCAGCCAAGTTCCTAGCGTGAACACAGATACGCAGTATTTT. Its protein product is CASSQVPSVNTDTQYF.

The chain carries TRBV2 and TRBJ2-2, with D possibly being TRBD1 (6 bases). The CDR3 spans 15 residues. CDR1 is SNHLY, CDR2 FYNNEI, per germline. V lost 6 bases to trimming and J lost 4 bases, with 15 bases between them. This chain's CDR3 is CASRAGTRTTGELFF. The CDR3 coding sequence is TGTGCCAGCAGAGCCGGGACACGGACCACCGGGGAGCTGTTTTTT.

This chain connects TRBV5-6 to TRBJ1-5; perhaps TRBD1 as D (5 bases). V was clipped by 4 bases and J by 4 bases, with 9 bases between them. The CDR3 totals 13 residues. Looked up from germline, CDR1 is SGHDT and CDR2 is YYEEEE. CDR3 nucleotides: TGTGCCAGCAGCGGTGGGGGGAATCAGCCCCAGCATTTT. Protein: CASSGGGNQPQHF.

This chain uses TRBV5-6 with TRBJ2-7, with TRBD1 as a possible D gene (6 bases). The CDR3 is 15 amino acids. Germline V gives CDR1 SGHDT, CDR2 YYEEEE. V gave up 1 base and J gave up 2 bases, with 13 bases separating them. The DNA of the CDR3 is TGTGCCAGCAGCTTGTACGGGTCAGGGGCCTACGAGCAGTACTTC. Its protein is CASSLYGSGAYEQYF.

The gene calls are TRBV2 and TRBJ1-6; 9 nucleotides agree with TRBD1. The CDR3 is 16 residues long. CDR1 SNHLY and CDR2 FYNNEI come from the germline V gene. V dropped 5 bases and J dropped 3; count of bases not matched to a gene: 5. In nucleotides, the CDR3 is TGTGCCAGCAGTCGCGAGGGACAGGGCTATAATTCACCCCTCCACTTT. It yields the protein CASSREGQGYNSPLHF.

This chain joins TRBV11-3 and TRBJ2-1, with TRBD2 matching 12 bases. The CDR3 covers 16 residues. V dropped 2 bases and J dropped 12; count of bases not matched to a gene: 11. Germline assignment: CDR1 SGHNT and CDR2 YENEEA. CDR3 sequence (DNA): TGTGCCAGCAGCTTAAGCCCGGGACTAGCGGGCCTTATGCAGTTCTTC. Amino acids: CASSLSPGLAGLMQFF.

The CDR3 loop reads CASSEPGQGAHEQFF. CDR3 nucleotide sequence: TGTGCCAGCAGTGAACCGGGACAGGGGGCACATGAGCAGTTCTTC. The rearrangement links TRBV6-1 to TRBJ2-1; 12 nucleotides line up with TRBD1. The V gene end was trimmed by 2 bases and the J gene end by 8 bases; junction bases not matched to a gene: 4. CDR1 and CDR2 from the germline V gene are MNHNS and SASEGT. CDR3 length equals 15 residues.

The gene calls are TRBV10-3 and TRBJ1-4; TRBD1 is a possible D gene (6 bases). The CDR3 loop spans 15 amino acids. Trimming cost V 0 bases and J 7 bases, with 12 bases left between them. CDR1 is ENHRY and CDR2 is SYGVKD in the germline V gene. Here the CDR3 DNA reads TGTGCCATCAGTGAGTCTCAGGCGGGGGCTGAAAAACTGTTTTTT. This encodes CAISESQAGAEKLFF.

The chain has TRBV5-1 and TRBJ2-6, with D tentatively TRBD2 (5 bases). Looked up from germline, CDR1 is SGHRS and CDR2 is YFSETQ. V gave up 0 bases and J gave up 2 bases, with 6 bases separating them. The CDR3 runs 15 residues. Here the CDR3 reads CASSLDGTGANVLTF. In DNA form, the CDR3 reads TGCGCCAGCAGCTTGGACGGGACTGGGGCCAACGTCCTGACTTTC.

V usage is TRBV7-2 and J usage is TRBJ1-6, with 8 bases aligning to TRBD1. With 0 bases clipped from V and 8 bases from J, the junction kept 3 bases outside the gene matches. Looked up from germline, CDR1 is SGHTA and CDR2 is FQGNSA. CDR3 length equals 15 residues. The chain's CDR3 is CASSLAPGGDSPLHF. The CDR3 DNA is TGTGCCAGCAGCTTAGCACCAGGGGGCGATTCACCCCTCCACTTT.

V gene TRBV19 combines with J gene TRBJ1-5; 9 nucleotides align to TRBD1. CDR3 length equals 14 residues. The J segment lost 9 bases and the V segment lost 3 bases, leaving 6 bases of the junction unmatched. Germline V gives CDR1 LNHDA, CDR2 SQIVND (reference sequence). The CDR3 region is CASSIDRGFGPQHF. The CDR3 DNA sequence: TGTGCCAGTAGTATTGACAGGGGGTTCGGGCCCCAGCATTTT.

V usage is TRBV5-1 and J usage is TRBJ1-1; 10 bases agree with TRBD1. The germline V gene has CDR1 SGHRS and CDR2 YFSETQ. Germline trimming cut 3 bases from V and 7 bases from J; bases unmatched to any gene: 0. The CDR3 spans 12 residues. The CDR3 sequence: CASSWTGGEAFF. CDR3 in DNA: TGCGCCAGCAGCTGGACAGGGGGTGAAGCTTTCTTT.

The chain joins TRBV7-9 to TRBJ1-2; D possibly corresponds to TRBD1 (6 bases). V was cut by 5 bases and J by 1 base, with 11 bases left in between. Germline values: CDR1 SEHNR, CDR2 FQNEAQ (reference sequence). This CDR3 spans 14 amino acids. The CDR3 nucleotides read TGTGCCAGCAGCACTGGGACACTTAACTATGGCTACACCTTC. Encoded protein: CASSTGTLNYGYTF.

The chain has TRBV12-5 and TRBJ1-1, with a possible D match to TRBD1 (5 bases). Germline V lookup: CDR1 LGHNT, CDR2 FRNRAP. The germline V and J ends were trimmed by 7 bases and 3 bases, with 15 bases remaining between them. The CDR3 has 14 residues. DNA for the CDR3: TGTGCTAGTGCTATTTTCGTAGGGGACACTGAAGCTTTCTTT. This gives the protein CASAIFVGDTEAFF.